This TCR beta chain was observed in a study of T cell changes during pregnancy in multiple sclerosis. Assay used: immunoSEQ multiplex PCR; TCRdb lists only in-frame clones, some missing. The data contain under 25,000 clones, 85% of them singletons. Trimming took off 7 bases at V and 0 bases at J, with 12 bases between the two ends. Germline CDR1 reads MNHEY; CDR2 reads SMNVEV (reference sequence). The CDR3 is 15 residues long. The TCR originated in a female donor in good health, enrolled as a control in a pregnancy study. The chain links TRBV27 to TRBJ2-2; D not resolved. Sequencing was performed on CD8+ T cells from peripheral blood mononuclear cells, taken in the first trimester of pregnancy. The CDR3, as DNA: TGTGCCAGCACCGTATTTTCCGCGAACACCGGGGAGCTGTTTTTT. Amino acid sequence: CASTVFSANTGELFF.